The clone carrying this T cell receptor (beta chain) was detected ten times or more. The CDR3 totals 13 residues. The V end was cut by 4 bases, the J end by 5 bases, with 6 bases between. Germline CDR1 SGHAT, CDR2 FQNNGV. Original data processing: Amplification of reference gene primers provided the estimated nucleated cell counts. Method: immunoSEQ multiplex PCR; TCRdb's copy keeps in-frame clones and lacks some. V and J calls and clone size are as listed in that table; D and trimming were resolved from the DNA. The sample holds about 140,000 clones, about 82% seen once. This sample is part of a study of blood T cell repertoires in COVID-19. In the study overall: Researchers got acute and convalescent COVID-19 samples from the United States, Italy and Spain.

Sample: peripheral blood. This TCR came from a woman older than 75 with active or convalescent COVID-19. The J gene is TRBJ1-6, the V gene TRBV11-2, with D possibly matching TRBD1 (6 bases). The CDR3 DNA reads as TGTGCCAGCAGCTGGACAGATAATTCACCCCTCCACTTT. This sequence encodes CASSWTDNSPLHF.